The rows below give T cell receptor beta chains drawn from one sample of a study of glioma-infiltrating T cells after dendritic cell vaccination. This table comes from immunoSEQ multiplex PCR, and its TCRdb copy is limited to in-frame clones, with some not included. The table records more than 70,000 clones, around 87% of them present only once. This specimen consisted of blood, obtained after dendritic cell vaccination. Receptors originate from a human donor with glioblastoma. Each CDR3 is given with its conserved first and last residue. A D gene is named only where the DNA matches it firmly. Expanded clones get a size class; other rows say once, few or many, or leave the size out.

DNA: TGTGCCAGCAGCCGGAGTAACCTGGGCTACGAGCAGTACTTC; CDR3: CASSRSNLGYEQYF; J: TRBJ2-7; V: TRBV11-3; D: -; size: few
DNA: TGTGCCAGCAGCGGGGGCAGCTCCTACGAGCAGTACTTC; CDR3: CASSGGSSYEQYF; J: TRBJ2-7; V: TRBV4-2; D: -; size: -
DNA: TGTGCCAGCAGTTCAGGGTACGCGAACACCGGGGAGCTGTTTTTT; CDR3: CASSSGYANTGELFF; J: TRBJ2-2; V: TRBV6-1; D: -; size: -
DNA: TGTGCCAGCAGGGGGGGAGGGTCCAAAAACATTCAGTACTTC; CDR3: CASRGGGSKNIQYF; J: TRBJ2-4; V: TRBV27; D: TRBD2; size: -
DNA: TGTGCCAGCAGCTTTTCTACCGGGATGGGCAATGAGCAGTTCTTC; CDR3: CASSFSTGMGNEQFF; J: TRBJ2-1; V: TRBV7-8; D: -; size: few
DNA: TGTGCCAGCAGCGTATGGGGAGGAGGCACAGATACGCAGTATTTT; CDR3: CASSVWGGGTDTQYF; J: TRBJ2-3; V: TRBV9; D: -; size: -
DNA: TGTGCCAGCAGCTTAGGGACTAGCGGGAGTCTTGAGCAGTTCTTC; CDR3: CASSLGTSGSLEQFF; J: TRBJ2-1; V: TRBV7-9; D: TRBD2; size: -
DNA: TGCGCCAGCAGCCAGGGGAGAGAATGGACAGGGAATTCACCCCTCCACTTT; CDR3: CASSQGREWTGNSPLHF; J: TRBJ1-6; V: TRBV4-1; D: TRBD1; size: -
DNA: TGCGCCAGCCAACACCCGGGACAGAGTAACACCGGGGAGCTGTTTTTT; CDR3: CASQHPGQSNTGELFF; J: TRBJ2-2; V: TRBV4-1; D: TRBD1; size: -
DNA: TGTGCCAGCAGCTTGGGGGGGGAAGGAAATCAGCCCCAGCATTTT; CDR3: CASSLGGEGNQPQHF; J: TRBJ1-5; V: TRBV5-4; D: -; size: -
DNA: TGTGCCAGCAGCTTCGGGGTCACTGGAAACACCATATATTTT; CDR3: CASSFGVTGNTIYF; J: TRBJ1-3; V: TRBV5-8; D: -; size: -
DNA: TGTGCCTCGTCGCGGGGTAGCGCCGACTCTGGGGCCAACGTCCTGACTTTC; CDR3: CASSRGSADSGANVLTF; J: TRBJ2-6; V: TRBV5-4; D: -; size: -
DNA: TGTGCCAGCAGCCAAGCTAGGAACGGGGAGCTGTTTTTT; CDR3: CASSQARNGELFF; J: TRBJ2-2; V: TRBV4-1; D: -; size: -
DNA: TGTGCCAGCAGCCCCGGCAGGGTAGCTACTGAAGCTTTCTTT; CDR3: CASSPGRVATEAFF; J: TRBJ1-1; V: TRBV5-4; D: -; size: once
DNA: TGTGCCAGCAGCTTAGTACGGGGGGCGCGAACTGAAGCTTTCTTT; CDR3: CASSLVRGARTEAFF; J: TRBJ1-1; V: TRBV11-2; D: -; size: -
DNA: TGTGCCAGCAGCTTAAGGGCCGGGACAGGGGCCTTGAACACTGAAGCTTTCTTT; CDR3: CASSLRAGTGALNTEAFF; J: TRBJ1-1; V: TRBV7-3; D: TRBD1; size: once
DNA: TGTGCCAGCAGTGGGCTGGACAGGGGTAACTATGGCTACACCTTC; CDR3: CASSGLDRGNYGYTF; J: TRBJ1-2; V: TRBV6-1; D: TRBD1; size: -
DNA: TGCGCCAGCAGCGACGCCACCTCGGGCTATGGCTACACCTTC; CDR3: CASSDATSGYGYTF; J: TRBJ1-2; V: TRBV5-1; D: -; size: -
DNA: TGCAGCGTTGATAAGGGGGCTAACTATGGCTACACCTTC; CDR3: CSVDKGANYGYTF; J: TRBJ1-2; V: TRBV29-1; D: -; size: -
DNA: TGTGCCAGCAGCTTCAGCCGGGAAATTCAGCCCCAGCATTTT; CDR3: CASSFSREIQPQHF; J: TRBJ1-5; V: TRBV7-9; D: -; size: -
DNA: TGTGCCAGCAGTTTAGGGGGCCAGGGGGGAGAGACCCAGTACTTC; CDR3: CASSLGGQGGETQYF; J: TRBJ2-5; V: TRBV27; D: -; size: -
DNA: TGTGCCAGCAGCTACGAGGGCGATACGCAGTATTTT; CDR3: CASSYEGDTQYF; J: TRBJ2-3; V: TRBV9; D: -; size: -
DNA: TGTGCCAGCAGCTTAGGTGGGACTAGCACAGATACGCAGTATTTT; CDR3: CASSLGGTSTDTQYF; J: TRBJ2-3; V: TRBV11-2; D: -; size: -
DNA: TGTGCCAGCAGTTCTAGCGGGGGGAAAGAGACCCAGTACTTC; CDR3: CASSSSGGKETQYF; J: TRBJ2-5; V: TRBV2; D: TRBD2; size: -
DNA: TGTGCCAGCAGTCGGTACCGGGATTTACAAGAGACCCAGTACTTC; CDR3: CASSRYRDLQETQYF; J: TRBJ2-5; V: TRBV6-1; D: -; size: -
DNA: TGTGCCAGCAGCAAGCAGGACAGGGCCTACGAGCAGTACTTC; CDR3: CASSKQDRAYEQYF; J: TRBJ2-7; V: TRBV21-1; D: -; size: -
DNA: TGCGCCAGTACCAGGACAGGGAAGACCTACGAGCAGTACTTC; CDR3: CASTRTGKTYEQYF; J: TRBJ2-7; V: TRBV19; D: TRBD1; size: -
DNA: TGTGCCAGCAATGAAGAGCTTCCCTACTCACAGGGTACGCAGTATTTT; CDR3: CASNEELPYSQGTQYF; J: TRBJ2-3; V: TRBV6-4; D: -; size: -
DNA: TGTGCCAGCACCTTGAGATTTAATGAAAAACTGTTTTTT; CDR3: CASTLRFNEKLFF; J: TRBJ1-4; V: TRBV11-2; D: -; size: once
DNA: TGCAGTTTTACAGGGGGGGGAGAAGCTTTCTTT; CDR3: CSFTGGGEAFF; J: TRBJ1-1; V: TRBV20-1; D: TRBD1; size: -
DNA: TGCAGCGTGTGTCCAGTTTGGGGCTCTGAAGCTTTCTTT; CDR3: CSVCPVWGSEAFF; J: TRBJ1-1; V: TRBV29-1; D: -; size: -
DNA: TGTGCCAGCAGCAAGCTCGCAAGTGAACGGAGCTATGGCTACACCTTC; CDR3: CASSKLASERSYGYTF; J: TRBJ1-2; V: TRBV21-1; D: -; size: -
DNA: TGCGCCACCAGCCCCGGACAGGGCTCTGGAAACACCATATATTTT; CDR3: CATSPGQGSGNTIYF; J: TRBJ1-3; V: TRBV5-1; D: TRBD1; size: -
DNA: TGTGCCAGCTCACCCGTCGGACAGGGGGTCACAGATACGCAGTATTTT; CDR3: CASSPVGQGVTDTQYF; J: TRBJ2-3; V: TRBV18; D: TRBD1; size: few
DNA: TGTGCCAGCAGTGAATACAATCAGCCCCAGCATTTT; CDR3: CASSEYNQPQHF; J: TRBJ1-5; V: TRBV6-1; D: -; size: -
DNA: TGTGCCAGCAGCTTGTACAGCAACACCGGGGAGCTGTTTTTT; CDR3: CASSLYSNTGELFF; J: TRBJ2-2; V: TRBV5-6; D: -; size: once
DNA: TGTGCCAGCAACGTTGGCATGAGAGGCACCGGGGAGCTGTTTTTT; CDR3: CASNVGMRGTGELFF; J: TRBJ2-2; V: TRBV6-1; D: -; size: -
DNA: TGTGCCAGCAGTACCCTACCCCAAGGCGGGGCTTTCTTT; CDR3: CASSTLPQGGAFF; J: TRBJ1-1; V: TRBV6-6; D: -; size: -
DNA: TGCGCCAGCAGCACGGACACCTATGGCTACACCTTC; CDR3: CASSTDTYGYTF; J: TRBJ1-2; V: TRBV5-1; D: -; size: once
DNA: TGTGCCAGTAGTATAGATCCAGCGGGGGGGTACCAAGAGACCCAGTACTTC; CDR3: CASSIDPAGGYQETQYF; J: TRBJ2-5; V: TRBV19; D: TRBD2; size: -
DNA: TGTGCCAGCAGCCAAGGGAGGACTAGCGGGGCCCAAGAGACCCAGTACTTC; CDR3: CASSQGRTSGAQETQYF; J: TRBJ2-5; V: TRBV4-2; D: TRBD2; size: -